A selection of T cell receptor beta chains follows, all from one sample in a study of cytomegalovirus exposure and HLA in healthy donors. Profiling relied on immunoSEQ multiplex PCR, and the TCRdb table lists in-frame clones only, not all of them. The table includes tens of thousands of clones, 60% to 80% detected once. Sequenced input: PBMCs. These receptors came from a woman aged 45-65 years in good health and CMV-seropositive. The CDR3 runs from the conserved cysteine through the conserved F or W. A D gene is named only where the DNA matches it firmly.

cdr3_nt: TGCGCCAGCAGTGAAGGGGGCACCGGGGAGCTGTTTTTT
cdr3_aa: CASSEGGTGELFF
v_call: TRBV10-1
j_call: TRBJ2-2
d_call: .

cdr3_nt: TGTGCCAGCAGCTTCGGACAGGGAACAGATACGCAGTATTTT
cdr3_aa: CASSFGQGTDTQYF
v_call: TRBV7-8
j_call: TRBJ2-3
d_call: TRBD1

cdr3_nt: TGTGCCAGCAGCTTAATCTCAGGTCGGTCCACTGAAGCTTTCTTT
cdr3_aa: CASSLISGRSTEAFF
v_call: TRBV13
j_call: TRBJ1-1
d_call: .

cdr3_nt: TGTGCCAGCAGGCGGGGGGCAGATAGCAATCAGCCCCAGCATTTT
cdr3_aa: CASRRGADSNQPQHF
v_call: TRBV6-1
j_call: TRBJ1-5
d_call: .

cdr3_nt: TGCAGCGTTCGGGACAGGGACTACGAGCAGTACTTC
cdr3_aa: CSVRDRDYEQYF
v_call: TRBV29-1
j_call: TRBJ2-7
d_call: TRBD1

cdr3_nt: TGTGCCAGCCGCCCCCAGGGAGGCTATGGCTACACCTTC
cdr3_aa: CASRPQGGYGYTF
v_call: TRBV27
j_call: TRBJ1-2
d_call: .

cdr3_nt: TGTGCCAGCAGCTTAGGGGGGACAGGCCCCAGGTACGAGCAGTACTTC
cdr3_aa: CASSLGGTGPRYEQYF
v_call: TRBV13
j_call: TRBJ2-7
d_call: TRBD1

cdr3_nt: TGTGCCAGTAGTTTGGCGGGAGCCACAGATACGCAGTATTTT
cdr3_aa: CASSLAGATDTQYF
v_call: TRBV19
j_call: TRBJ2-3
d_call: TRBD2

cdr3_nt: TGTGCCAGCAGGAAAGAACTAGCGGGAAGTGAGCAGTTCTTC
cdr3_aa: CASRKELAGSEQFF
v_call: TRBV11-1
j_call: TRBJ2-1
d_call: TRBD2

cdr3_nt: TGTGCCAGCAGCCCACCTGGGTGGGACTTCCGTTCCTACAATGAGCAGTTCTTC
cdr3_aa: CASSPPGWDFRSYNEQFF
v_call: TRBV7-9
j_call: TRBJ2-1
d_call: .

cdr3_nt: TGCGCCAGCAGCTTGGCTAGGTACCCAACGACCCGCTCTGGGGCCAACGTCCTGACTTTC
cdr3_aa: CASSLARYPTTRSGANVLTF
v_call: TRBV5-1
j_call: TRBJ2-6
d_call: .

cdr3_nt: TGTGCCTGGACCGGGGACACACGCTCCTACGAGCAGTACTTC
cdr3_aa: CAWTGDTRSYEQYF
v_call: TRBV30
j_call: TRBJ2-7
d_call: .